This TCR beta chain stems from a study of blood T cell repertoires in COVID-19. Study at large: COVID-19 samples from acute and convalescent phases originated in the United States, Italy and Spain. From T cells, B-cell-depleted T cells, or PBMCs came the material, which was cDNA or gDNA.

The CDR3 length is 14 residues. V was trimmed by 1 base and J by 4 bases, leaving 9 bases between them. CDR1 and CDR2 from the germline V gene are SEHNR and FQNEAQ (reference sequence). In the source study's methods: Amplification from reference gene primers served as the basis for estimated nucleated cell counts. Clones were sequenced by immunoSEQ multiplex PCR, and TCRdb holds only the in-frame ones, with some missing. D and trimming come from the DNA, and the V and J calls and clone size come from that table. The sample lists about 91,000 clones, over 70% occurring once. V gene TRBV7-9 combines with J gene TRBJ2-3; D may be TRBD2 (6 bases). Sample: peripheral blood. This TCR came from a woman older than 75 with acute or convalescent COVID-19. CDR3 sequence (DNA): TGTGCCAGCAGCTTAGAGGGAGGTCCAGATACGCAGTATTTT. Translation gives CASSLEGGPDTQYF.